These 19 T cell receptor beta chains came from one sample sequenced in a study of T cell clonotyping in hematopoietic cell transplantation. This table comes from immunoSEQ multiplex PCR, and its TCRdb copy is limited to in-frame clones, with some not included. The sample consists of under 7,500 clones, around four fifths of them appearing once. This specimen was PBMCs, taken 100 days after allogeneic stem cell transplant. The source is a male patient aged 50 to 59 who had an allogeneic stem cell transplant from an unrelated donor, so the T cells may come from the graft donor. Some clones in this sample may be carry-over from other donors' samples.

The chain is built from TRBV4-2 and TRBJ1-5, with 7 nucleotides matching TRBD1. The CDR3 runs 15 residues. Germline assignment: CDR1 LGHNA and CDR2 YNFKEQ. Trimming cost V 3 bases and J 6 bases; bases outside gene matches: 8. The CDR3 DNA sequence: TGTGCCAGCAGCCAGGCCGACAGGGTGGTTCAGCCCCAGCATTTT. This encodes CASSQADRVVQPQHF.

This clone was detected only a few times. The CDR3 reads CASSENFEKLFF. The CDR3 bases are TGTGCCAGCAGTGAAAACTTTGAAAAACTGTTTTTT. This sequence joins TRBV6-1 and TRBJ1-4; D is unclear. Trimming took 2 bases from V and 7 from J, leaving 5 bases between them. This CDR3 contains 12 residues. From germline, CDR1 is MNHNS and CDR2 SASEGT.

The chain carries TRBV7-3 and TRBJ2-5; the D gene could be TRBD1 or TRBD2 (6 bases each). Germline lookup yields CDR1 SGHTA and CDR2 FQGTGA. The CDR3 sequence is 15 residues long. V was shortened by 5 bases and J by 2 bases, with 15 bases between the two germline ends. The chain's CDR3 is CASSLVGGRQETQYF. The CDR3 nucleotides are TGTGCCAGCAGCCTCGTGGGGGGCCGACAAGAGACCCAGTACTTC.

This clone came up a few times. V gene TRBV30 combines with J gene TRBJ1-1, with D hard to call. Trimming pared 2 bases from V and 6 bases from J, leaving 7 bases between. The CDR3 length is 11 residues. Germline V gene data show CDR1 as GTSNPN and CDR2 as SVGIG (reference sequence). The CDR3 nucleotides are TGTGCCTGGAGTCGGGAATCTGAAGCTTTCTTT. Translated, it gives CAWSRESEAFF.

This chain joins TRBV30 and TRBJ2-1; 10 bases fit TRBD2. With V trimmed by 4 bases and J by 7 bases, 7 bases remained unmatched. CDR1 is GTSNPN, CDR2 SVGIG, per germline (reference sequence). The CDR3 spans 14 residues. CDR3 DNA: TGTGCCTGGATCTACACTAGCGGGAATAATGAGCAGTTCTTC. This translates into CAWIYTSGNNEQFF.

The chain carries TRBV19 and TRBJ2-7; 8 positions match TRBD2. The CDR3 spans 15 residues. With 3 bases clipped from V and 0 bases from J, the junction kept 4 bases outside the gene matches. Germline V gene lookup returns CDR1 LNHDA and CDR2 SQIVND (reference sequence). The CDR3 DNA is TGTGCCAGTAGTATTATCAGCGGGAGCTCCTACGAGCAGTACTTC. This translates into CASSIISGSSYEQYF.

This chain's CDR3 is CASKRTGKVNSPLHF. The CDR3 DNA is TGTGCCAGCAAAAGGACAGGGAAGGTGAATTCACCCCTCCACTTT. V usage is TRBV25-1 and J usage is TRBJ1-6; the match to TRBD1 covers 8 bases. Germline lookup yields CDR1 MGHDK and CDR2 SYGVNS. There are 15 residues in the CDR3. Trimming removed 7 bases from V and 7 bases from J; junction bases left unmatched: 9. The entire variable domain, with the rest obtained from reference TRBV25-1 and TRBJ1-6, is as follows: EADIYQTPRYLVIGTGKKITLECSQTMGHDKMYWYQQDPGMELHLIHYSYGVNSTEKGDLSSESTVSRIRTEHFPLTLESARPSHTSQYLCASKRTGKVNSPLHFGNGTRLTVT.

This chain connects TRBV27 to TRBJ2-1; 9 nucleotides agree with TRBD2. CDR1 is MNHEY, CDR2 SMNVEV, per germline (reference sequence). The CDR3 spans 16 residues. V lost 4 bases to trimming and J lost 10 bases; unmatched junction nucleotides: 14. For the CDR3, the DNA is TGTGCCAGCAGTTCATACAGAGCGGGAGGCCGGGGCGAGCAGTTCTTC. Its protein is CASSSYRAGGRGEQFF.

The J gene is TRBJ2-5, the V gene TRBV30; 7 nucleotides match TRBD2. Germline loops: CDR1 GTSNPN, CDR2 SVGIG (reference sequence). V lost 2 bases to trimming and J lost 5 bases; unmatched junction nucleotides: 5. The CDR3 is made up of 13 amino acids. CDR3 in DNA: TGTGCCTGGAGTAGGGAGGGTAGGGAGACCCAGTACTTC. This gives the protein CAWSREGRETQYF.

The CDR3 nucleotides are TGCGCCAGCAGCTTGACGACCCACTACGAGCAGTACTTC. The encoded protein is CASSLTTHYEQYF. The rearrangement links TRBV5-1 to TRBJ2-7; D remains unclear. Looked up from germline, CDR1 is SGHRS and CDR2 is YFSETQ. This CDR3 comprises 13 residues. With 1 base removed from V and 3 bases from J, the gap between germline ends came to 8 bases.

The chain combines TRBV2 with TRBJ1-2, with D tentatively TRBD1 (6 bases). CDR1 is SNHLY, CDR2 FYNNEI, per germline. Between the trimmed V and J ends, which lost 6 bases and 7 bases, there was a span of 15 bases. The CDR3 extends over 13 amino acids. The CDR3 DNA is TGTGCCAGCAGGAACCAGGACAGAGGTGGCTACACCTTC. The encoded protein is CASRNQDRGGYTF.

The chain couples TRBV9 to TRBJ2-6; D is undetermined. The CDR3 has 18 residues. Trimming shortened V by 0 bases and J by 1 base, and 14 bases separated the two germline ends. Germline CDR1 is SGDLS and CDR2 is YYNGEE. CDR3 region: CASSVAGRLNSGANVLTF. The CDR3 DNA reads TGTGCCAGCAGCGTAGCAGGCCGACTCAATTCTGGGGCCAACGTCCTGACTTTC.

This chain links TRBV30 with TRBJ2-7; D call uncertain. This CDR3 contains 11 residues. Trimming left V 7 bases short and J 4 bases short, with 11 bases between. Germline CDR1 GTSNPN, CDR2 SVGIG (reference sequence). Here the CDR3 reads CALALGYEQYF. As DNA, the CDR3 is TGTGCCTTAGCCCTAGGGTACGAGCAGTACTTC.

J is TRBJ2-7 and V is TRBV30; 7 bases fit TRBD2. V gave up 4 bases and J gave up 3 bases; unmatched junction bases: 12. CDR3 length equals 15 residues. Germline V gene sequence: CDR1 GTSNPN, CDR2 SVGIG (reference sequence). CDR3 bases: TGTGCCTGGACCTACGCGGCTAGCGGAGACTACGAGCAGTACTTC. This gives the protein CAWTYAASGDYEQYF.

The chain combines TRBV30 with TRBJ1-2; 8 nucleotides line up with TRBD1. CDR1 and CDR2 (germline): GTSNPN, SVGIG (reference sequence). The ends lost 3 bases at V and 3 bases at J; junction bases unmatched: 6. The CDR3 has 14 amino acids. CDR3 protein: CAWSRDRIDYGYTF. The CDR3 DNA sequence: TGTGCCTGGAGCCGGGACAGGATCGACTATGGCTACACCTTC.

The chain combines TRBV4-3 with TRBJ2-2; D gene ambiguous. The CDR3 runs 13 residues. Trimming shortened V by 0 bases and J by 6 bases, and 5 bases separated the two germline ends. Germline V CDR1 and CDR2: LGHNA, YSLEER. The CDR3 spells CASSQDVAGELFF. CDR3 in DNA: TGCGCCAGCAGCCAAGATGTGGCCGGGGAGCTGTTTTTT.

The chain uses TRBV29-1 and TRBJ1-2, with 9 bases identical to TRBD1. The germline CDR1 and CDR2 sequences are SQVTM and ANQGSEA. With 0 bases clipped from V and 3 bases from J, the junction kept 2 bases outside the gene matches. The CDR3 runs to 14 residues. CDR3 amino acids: CSVEEGDRDYGYTF. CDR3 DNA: TGCAGCGTTGAAGAAGGGGACAGGGACTATGGCTACACCTTC.

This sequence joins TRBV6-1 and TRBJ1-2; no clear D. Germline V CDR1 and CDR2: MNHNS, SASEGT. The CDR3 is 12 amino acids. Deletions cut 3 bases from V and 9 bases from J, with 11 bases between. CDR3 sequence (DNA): TGTGCCAGCAGTGATAACTCATATCGCTACACCTTC. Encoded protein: CASSDNSYRYTF.

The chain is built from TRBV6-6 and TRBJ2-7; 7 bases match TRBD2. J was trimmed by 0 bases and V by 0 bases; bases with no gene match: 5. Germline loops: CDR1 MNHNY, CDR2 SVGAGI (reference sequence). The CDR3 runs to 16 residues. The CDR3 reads CASSYSWGGSSYEQYF. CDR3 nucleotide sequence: TGTGCCAGCAGTTACTCTTGGGGGGGAAGCTCCTACGAGCAGTACTTC.